Each of the 18 T cell receptor beta chains below was sequenced from the same sample in a study of cytomegalovirus exposure and HLA in healthy donors. PCR employed 60 Vbeta and 13 Jbeta primers. Generated by immunoSEQ multiplex PCR, the TCRdb table keeps only in-frame clones and is missing some. The table records approximately 290,000 clones, about four fifths of them present only once. Sequenced: PBMCs. These TCRs come from a girl between 2 and 10 years old in good health and CMV-seronegative.

The sample holds a few counts of this clone. The chain joins TRBV7-6 to TRBJ2-5; D might be TRBD2 (5 bases). Germline CDR1 SGHVS, CDR2 FNYEAQ. The length of the CDR3 is 15 residues. Trimming pared 1 base from V and 3 bases from J, leaving 12 bases between. The CDR3 protein is CASSLVALGKETQYF. CDR3 in DNA: TGTGCCAGCAGCTTAGTGGCGCTCGGGAAAGAGACCCAGTACTTC.

The chain joins TRBV14 to TRBJ1-2; a possible D gene is TRBD1 (6 bases). The CDR3 sequence is 14 residues long. Germline lookup yields CDR1 SGHDN and CDR2 FVKESK. V gave up 2 bases and J gave up 2 bases, with 9 bases separating them. The CDR3 DNA sequence: TGTGCCAGCAGCCAAACTAGGGGGAACTATGGCTACACCTTC. As protein: CASSQTRGNYGYTF.

This chain joins TRBV7-9 and TRBJ2-7, with 14 bases aligning to TRBD2. The V gene end was trimmed by 5 bases and the J gene end by 9 bases; junction bases not matched to a gene: 12. The CDR3 spans 16 residues. Looked up from germline, CDR1 is SEHNR and CDR2 is FQNEAQ (reference sequence). The CDR3 here is CASSHLPGLAGGVQYF. The DNA of the CDR3 is TGTGCCAGCAGCCATCTACCCGGACTAGCGGGAGGAGTGCAGTACTTC.

There are a few counts of this clone. The genes are TRBV13 and TRBJ2-3; 7 bases line up with TRBD2. CDR1 PRHDT and CDR2 FYEKMQ come from the germline V gene (reference sequence). V shed 3 bases and J 1 base; nucleotides not matched to a gene: 1. The CDR3 sequence is 14 residues long. CDR3 loop: CASSFGGGTDTQYF. CDR3 DNA sequence: TGTGCCAGCAGCTTTGGGGGGGGCACAGATACGCAGTATTTT. The variable domain in full, with the rest retrieved from reference TRBV13 and TRBJ2-3, is AAGVIQSPRHLIKEKRETATLKCYPIPRHDTVYWYQQGPGQDPQFLISFYEKMQSDKGSIPDRFSAQQFSDYHSELNMSSLELGDSALYFCASSFGGGTDTQYFGPGTRLTVL.

V gene TRBV6-5 combines with J gene TRBJ1-4; 7 bases align to TRBD1. CDR1 and CDR2 from the germline V gene are MNHEY and SVGAGI. The CDR3 extends over 16 amino acids. The ends lost 4 bases at V and 8 bases at J; junction bases unmatched: 13. DNA for the CDR3: TGTGCCAGCAGTTCACAAGGGGGCCCTATTGTGGAAAAACTGTTTTTT. This sequence encodes CASSSQGGPIVEKLFF.

This clone was detected a few times. The CDR3 DNA reads TGTGCCACAGGAAGGGAGGGTAATCGGGGCAATCAGCCCCAGCATTTT. Translated, it gives CATGREGNRGNQPQHF. The J gene is TRBJ1-5, the V gene TRBV19; D is unresolved. The CDR3 totals 16 residues. Trimming removed 10 bases from V and 2 bases from J, with 21 bases in between. The germline V gene has CDR1 LNHDA and CDR2 SQIVND (reference sequence).

The chain couples TRBV30 to TRBJ1-5; possible D gene TRBD1, 6 bases. Germline-derived CDR1 and CDR2 are GTSNPN and SVGIG (reference sequence). V was cut by 0 bases and J by 5 bases, with 14 bases left in between. CDR3 length: 15 residues. This CDR3 is CAWSVGQGIYQPQHF. The CDR3 region has the DNA TGTGCCTGGAGTGTGGGGCAGGGGATCTATCAGCCCCAGCATTTT.

The V gene is TRBV5-4, the J gene TRBJ2-7; the D gene is possibly TRBD1 (8 bases). Germline assignment: CDR1 SGHNT and CDR2 YYREEE (reference sequence). CDR3 length: 15 amino acids. V gave up 4 bases and J gave up 4 bases, with 18 bases separating them. CDR3: CASSPQTGGVYEQYF. DNA of the CDR3: TGTGCCAGCAGCCCCCAAACAGGGGGGGTTTACGAGCAGTACTTC. Full variable domain (rest looked up from reference TRBV5-4 and TRBJ2-7): ETGVTQSPTHLIKTRGQQVTLRCSSQSGHNTVSWYQQALGQGPQFIFQYYREEENGRGNFPPRFSGLQFPNYSSELNVNALELDDSALYLCASSPQTGGVYEQYFGPGTRLTVT.

This chain uses TRBV9 with TRBJ2-3, with 10 bases that match TRBD1. CDR1 and CDR2 from the germline V gene are SGDLS and YYNGEE. CDR3 length equals 15 residues. With 2 bases clipped from V and 5 bases from J, the junction kept 5 bases outside the gene matches. The CDR3 protein is CASSVTGTGEDTQYF. In DNA, the CDR3 is TGTGCCAGCAGCGTCACCGGGACAGGGGAAGATACGCAGTATTTT.

The rearrangement uses TRBV5-1 and TRBJ1-3; the match to TRBD1 covers 10 bases. Per germline, CDR1 SGHRS and CDR2 YFSETQ. V was clipped by 4 bases and J by 1 base; unmatched bases: 5. The CDR3 runs to 16 residues. CDR3: CASSLPGQGSGNTIYF. The CDR3 DNA sequence: TGCGCCAGCAGCCTTCCGGGACAGGGGTCTGGAAACACCATATATTTT.

V is TRBV9 and J is TRBJ2-3, with 7 bases fitting TRBD2. This CDR3 contains 16 residues. Per germline, CDR1 SGDLS and CDR2 YYNGEE. Trimming at V came to 0 bases and at J to 0 bases, leaving 4 bases not matched to a gene. In DNA form, the CDR3 reads TGTGCCAGCAGCGTAGACGCGGGAGTTAGCACAGATACGCAGTATTTT. Amino acids: CASSVDAGVSTDTQYF.

The chain joins TRBV5-1 to TRBJ2-1, with D possibly matching TRBD1 (6 bases). Trimming removed 3 bases from V and 11 bases from J, with 24 bases in between. The CDR3 contains 16 residues. Per germline, CDR1 SGHRS and CDR2 YFSETQ. In nucleotides, the CDR3 is TGCGCCAGCAGCTACACAGGGCCCACACATAACCTTCAGCAGTTCTTC. Its protein is CASSYTGPTHNLQQFF. Full variable domain (outside the CDR3, taken from reference TRBV5-1 and TRBJ2-1): KAGVTQTPRYLIKTRGQQVTLSCSPISGHRSVSWYQQTPGQGLQFLFEYFSETQRNKGNFPGRFSGRQFSNSRSEMNVSTLELGDSALYLCASSYTGPTHNLQQFFGPGTRLTVL.

This clone was picked up one time. The rearrangement links TRBV27 to TRBJ1-4; 11 nucleotides agree with TRBD1. The CDR3 extends over 15 amino acids. V lost 7 bases, J lost 6 bases, and 7 bases stayed unmatched. CDR1 and CDR2 (germline): MNHEY, SMNVEV (reference sequence). The DNA of the CDR3 is TGTGCCAGCATGGACAGGGGGCTCCGTTATGAAAAACTGTTTTTT. Its translation: CASMDRGLRYEKLFF.

The chain recombines TRBV2 with TRBJ1-2; D unclear. The CDR3 totals 13 residues. Germline V gene sequence: CDR1 SNHLY, CDR2 FYNNEI. Between the trimmed V and J ends, which lost 7 bases and 7 bases, there was a span of 16 bases. The CDR3 sequence: CASTPAGSRGYTF. The CDR3 DNA is TGTGCCAGCACCCCGGCCGGGTCTCGTGGCTACACCTTC.

This clone was seen only a few times. The chain links TRBV4-1 to TRBJ2-2, with 9 bases fitting TRBD2. Germline CDR1 MGHRA, CDR2 YSYEKL. The V gene end was trimmed by 4 bases and the J gene end by 0 bases; junction bases not matched to a gene: 9. The CDR3 totals 18 residues. The CDR3 loop is CASSPPSGGGANTGELFF. The CDR3 DNA reads as TGCGCCAGCAGCCCACCCTCGGGCGGGGGGGCGAACACCGGGGAGCTGTTTTTT.

The genes are TRBV9 and TRBJ2-7; 11 positions agree with TRBD2. CDR3 length: 16 amino acids. Germline-derived CDR1 and CDR2 are SGDLS and YYNGEE. V lost 3 bases and J lost 2; bases outside the gene matches: 7. The CDR3 DNA follows: TGTGCCAGCAGCGCAAGTAGCGGGAGGGCCGCCTACGAGCAGTACTTC. This gives the protein CASSASSGRAAYEQYF.

The genes are TRBV25-1 and TRBJ2-7; 9 nucleotides align to TRBD1. Trimming cost V 8 bases and J 5 bases; bases outside gene matches: 10. CDR1 and CDR2 (germline): MGHDK, SYGVNS. The CDR3 covers 14 residues. CDR3 sequence (DNA): TGTGCCAGCGCCCGGACAGGGGTGTACGACGAGCAGTACTTC. The encoded protein is CASARTGVYDEQYF.

This clone was detected only once. The DNA of the CDR3 is TGTGCCAGCTCACCGGGGGGACTCCTGGAGACCCAGTACTTC. Its translation: CASSPGGLLETQYF. The V and J genes are TRBV18 and TRBJ2-5; tentative D call: TRBD2 (6 bases). V was cut by 3 bases and J by 5 bases, with 13 bases left in between. CDR1 and CDR2 from the germline V gene are KGHSH and LQKENI. This CDR3 has 14 amino acids.